Sequencing of this T cell receptor beta chain was carried out in a study of T cell responses to AZD1222 COVID-19 vaccine (dated by TCRdb to the early 2020s). Study-level background: A total of under 250 trial participants underwent TCR sequencing, of whom 200 to 220 had received two doses of AZD1222 and about 26 had received two doses of the MenACWY control vaccine. Trial participants were enrolled into age subgroups of 18-55, 56-69 and 70-plus years, which contained 148, 28 and 57 TCR-sequenced participants, respectively.

This clone showed up just once. The antigen this receptor binds is unknown. One base away there is no much larger clone; base qualities are not given. The time point label for this specimen denotes: about 28 days (+/-7) after the second vaccine dose. AZD1222 recipients whose second dose came at about 4 weeks and those whose second dose came at about 12 weeks were combined into one group, since spike-specific TCR depth and breadth did not differ between the two schedules. Samples from vaccinated people were obtained from the UK trials COV001 and COV002, which included a single-blind randomized controlled phase 2/3 trial of AZD1222 (ChAdOx1 nCoV-19) in healthy adults. For TCRbeta chain sequencing, PBMC samples were collected from trial participants at day 0 and at day 28 after the second dose. General findings and caveats noted by the study authors: Reportedly, close to half of the unique spike-specific TCRs recognized epitopes lying outside the regions that are mutated in the B.1.351 and B.1.1.7 variants. The 56-69-year group was small, and its depth increase did not reach significance, likely because of low power. Conclusions about previously exposed vaccinees are limited because only a handful of AZD1222 recipients were SARS-CoV-2 seropositive at baseline. Spike-specific TCR breadth and depth rose significantly after two AZD1222 doses compared with day 0 and with MenACWY recipients. Because no day 14 peak-response samples were available, repertoires were characterized only after the peak T cell response. Participants were mostly white British and included more females than males, and it was suggested by the authors that clonal diversity may have been underestimated. The whole spike protein was spanned by vaccine-associated CD4 TCRs, and dominant responses were seen in regions 160-218 and 743-854.

The CDR3 regions of human TCRbeta chains were analyzed by immunosequencing. The authors' analysis ran thus. TCRs in the repertoires were compared against a reference library of SARS-CoV-2-specific TCRs that had been generated with the MIRA antigen-specificity platform. Breadth was defined as the fraction of unique TCRs that were SARS-CoV-2-associated, and depth was defined as the fraction of total T cells that were SARS-CoV-2-associated. Using the MIRA data, each spike-specific TCR was assigned both to the spike region to which the TCR was reactive and to a CD4 or CD8 class. Log10-transformed breadth and depth values were compared by one-way ANOVA with Sidak's multiple comparisons tests. Here the immuneACCESS table is served through TCRdb, limited to in-frame sequences with V and J called. Missing clones are a known gap in these copies; in checked studies unresolved V genes cover under half, and the rest lacks a known reason. V and J calls and clone size come straight from that table; D and trimming were deduced from the DNA. The sample table lists roughly 180,000 clones, 94% of them with a count of one. The top ten constitute roughly 1.7% of the sample.

The receptor was isolated from an adult who received the AZD1222 COVID-19 vaccine. The source was peripheral blood, collected 28 days after the second AZD1222 dose.

In nucleotide form, the sequence is TGTGCCAGCAGCTTATGGGGGGCCGGCAATCAGCCCCAGCATTTT. This is translated as CASSLWGAGNQPQHF. The rearrangement joined TRBV7-2 to TRBJ1-5, with TRBD1 as a weak D call on 6 bases. Taken from cysteine to phenylalanine, the CDR3 has 15 residues. The DNA shown is the 45-base CDR3, in frame from base 1. CDR1 and CDR2, looked up from the germline V gene, are SGHTA and FQGNSA. Trimming takes 2 bases from V and 2 bases from J, and the germline ends sit 10 bases apart.